This T cell receptor beta chain was observed in a study of T cells in Graves' hyperthyroidism and ophthalmopathy. The TCR beta CDR3 regions underwent amplification using RNA transcripts as the source. HTBI primers were the set used in a first-round RT-PCR of the TCR CDR3. TCRdb used MiXCR to reprocess the multiplex PCR reads, holding one entry per CDR3 protein. In the table there are about 420,000 distinct CDR3 sequences, approximately 15% of which are singletons. There are 15 residues in the CDR3. V was trimmed by 1 base and J by 0 bases, leaving 7 bases between them. Per germline, CDR1 MDHEN and CDR2 SYDVKM. Ten or more counts support this clonotype.

Sequencing was carried out using blood. The origin of this receptor is a woman aged 18-29 years with Graves' hyperthyroidism. The rearrangement joins TRBV28 to TRBJ1-5; D is uncertain. CDR3 amino acids: CASSLFGDSNQPQHF. DNA of the CDR3: TGTGCCAGCAGTTTATTTGGGGATAGCAATCAGCCCCAGCATTTT.